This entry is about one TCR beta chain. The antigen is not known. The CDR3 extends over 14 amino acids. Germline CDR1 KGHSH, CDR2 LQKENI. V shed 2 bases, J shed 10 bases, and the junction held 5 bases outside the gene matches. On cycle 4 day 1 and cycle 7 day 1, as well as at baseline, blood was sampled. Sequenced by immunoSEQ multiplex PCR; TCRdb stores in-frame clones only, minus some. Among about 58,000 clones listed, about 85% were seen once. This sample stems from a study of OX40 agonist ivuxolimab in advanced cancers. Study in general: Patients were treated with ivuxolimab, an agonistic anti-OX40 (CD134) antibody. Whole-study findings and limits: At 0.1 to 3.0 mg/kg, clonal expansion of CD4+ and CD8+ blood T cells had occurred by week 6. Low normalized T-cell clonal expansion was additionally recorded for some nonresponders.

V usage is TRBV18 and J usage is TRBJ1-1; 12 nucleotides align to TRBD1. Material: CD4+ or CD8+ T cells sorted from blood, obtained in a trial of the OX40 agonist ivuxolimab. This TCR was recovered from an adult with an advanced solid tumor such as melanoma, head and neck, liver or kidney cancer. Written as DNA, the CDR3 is TGTGCCAGCTCACCAAGGGGACAGGGGGCGAGAGCTTTCTTT. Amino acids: CASSPRGQGARAFF.